This T cell receptor (beta chain) was captured by sequencing in a study of blood T cells in healthy people across ages. Study as a whole: Using template switching, researchers captured about one barcoded beta molecule for each two T cells.

The study's findings and limits: Strong correlation was found linking TCR beta diversity to naive T cell percentage.

Each sample yielded at least 5 micrograms of PBMC total RNA. A note on this clonotype: The antigen is unknown.

Primers used in a second PCR of about 7 to 11 cycles were a sample-barcoded 5' primer and a J-beta primer mix. Every single cDNA molecule received a tag from a template-switch adaptor with 12 random nucleotides. Using its own MiXCR run on the 5' RACE reads, TCRdb lists one record per CDR3 protein. This table holds approximately 1.5 million distinct CDR3 sequences, roughly 43% found once. The sequencing sample was made of blood. This clonotype was obtained from a woman younger than 30 in good health.

The CDR3 here is CASSYSGNLQYF. Here the CDR3 DNA reads TGTGCCAGCAGTTACTCGGGAAACCTGCAGTATTTT. The chain is built from TRBV6-5 and TRBJ2-3; D is ambiguous. V was shortened by 0 bases and J by 11 bases, with 9 bases between the two germline ends. The CDR3 length is 12 residues. Germline loops: CDR1 MNHEY, CDR2 SVGAGI.